This T cell receptor beta chain was retrieved from a study of identical twins. TCRdb recomputed calls from the 5' RACE reads with MiXCR, one row per CDR3 protein. The profile shows about 890,000 distinct CDR3 sequences, roughly 12% of them singletons. This clonotype was counted a few times. Separately, the same data were catalogued under a study of yellow fever vaccine responses in identical twins.

Sequencing input: PBMCs. The sequence was obtained from a woman aged 18-30 years in good health.

The CDR3 DNA reads as TGTGCCAGCAGCCAAGGGACAGGGGGCGGGGATACGCAGTATTTT. This gives the protein CASSQGTGGGDTQYF. The chain recombines TRBV3-1 with TRBJ2-3, with TRBD1 matching over 11 bases. Germline V lookup: CDR1 LGHDT, CDR2 YNNKEL (reference sequence). The CDR3 sequence is 15 residues long. The V gene end was trimmed by 1 base and the J gene end by 6 bases; junction bases not matched to a gene: 3.